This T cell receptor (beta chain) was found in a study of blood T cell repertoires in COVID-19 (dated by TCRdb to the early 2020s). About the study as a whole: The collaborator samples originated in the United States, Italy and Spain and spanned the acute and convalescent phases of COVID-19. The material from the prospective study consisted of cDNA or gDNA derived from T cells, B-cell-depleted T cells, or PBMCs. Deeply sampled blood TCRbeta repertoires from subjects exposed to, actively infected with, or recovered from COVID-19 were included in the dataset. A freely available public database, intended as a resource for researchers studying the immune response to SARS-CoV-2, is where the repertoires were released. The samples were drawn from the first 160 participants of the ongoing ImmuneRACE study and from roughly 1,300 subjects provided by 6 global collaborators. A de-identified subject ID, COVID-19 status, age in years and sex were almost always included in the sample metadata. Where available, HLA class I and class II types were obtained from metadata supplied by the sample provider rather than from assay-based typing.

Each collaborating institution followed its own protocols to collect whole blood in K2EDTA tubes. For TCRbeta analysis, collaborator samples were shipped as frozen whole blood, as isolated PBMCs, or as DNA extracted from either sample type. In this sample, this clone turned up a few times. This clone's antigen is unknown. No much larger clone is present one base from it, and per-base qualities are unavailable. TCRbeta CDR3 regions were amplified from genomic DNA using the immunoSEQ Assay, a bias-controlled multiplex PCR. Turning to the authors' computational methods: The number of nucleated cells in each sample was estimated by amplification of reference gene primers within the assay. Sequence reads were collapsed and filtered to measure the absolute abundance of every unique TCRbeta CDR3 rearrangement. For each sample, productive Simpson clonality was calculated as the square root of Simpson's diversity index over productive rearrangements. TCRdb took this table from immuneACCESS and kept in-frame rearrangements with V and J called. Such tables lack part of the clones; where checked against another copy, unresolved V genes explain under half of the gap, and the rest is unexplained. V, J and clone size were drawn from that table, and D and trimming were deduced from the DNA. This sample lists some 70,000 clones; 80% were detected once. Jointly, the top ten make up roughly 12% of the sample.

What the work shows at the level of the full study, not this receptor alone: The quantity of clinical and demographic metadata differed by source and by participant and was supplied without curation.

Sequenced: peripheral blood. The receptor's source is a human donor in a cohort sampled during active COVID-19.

The CDR3 region has the sequence CASSGTGGIDSSQPQHF. The nucleotides are TGTGCCAGCAGTGGGACAGGGGGCATCGATTCTTCTCAGCCCCAGCATTTT. The V and J genes are TRBV6-1 and TRBJ1-5; TRBD1 matches 11 bases in the middle. CDR1 and CDR2 were assigned from the germline V gene as MNHNS and SASEGT. Counted from cysteine to phenylalanine, this CDR3 has 17 amino acids. Just CDR3 DNA is preserved here, 51 bases in frame from base 1. Trimmed from V: 4 bases; trimmed from J: 6 bases; junction bases lacking a gene match: 11.